The clone carrying this T cell receptor beta chain was counted a few times. This sample stems from a study of patients and donors after allogeneic stem cell transplantation. The length of the CDR3 is 12 residues. Germline-derived CDR1 and CDR2 are SQVTM and ANQGSEA. V lost 5 bases, J lost 2 bases, and 9 bases lay in between. Using its own MiXCR run on the RT-PCR reads, TCRdb lists one record per CDR3 protein. The sample has approximately 170,000 distinct CDR3 sequences; approximately 24% are singletons. The sequence derives from a human donor who was either an allogeneic HSCT recipient or a stem cell or donor lymphocyte infusion donor (not recorded which). It is not recorded whose cells these are; they may come from a transplant donor. The source material was blood, either unsorted or a sorted T cell fraction (not recorded which). This sequence joins TRBV29-1 and TRBJ1-2, with D tentatively TRBD1 (6 bases). The CDR3 DNA is TGCAGCGTTTTCACAGGGAACTATGGCTACACCTTC. This gives the protein CSVFTGNYGYTF.